The 20 T cell receptor beta chains below all came from one sample that was sequenced in a study of T-cell reconstitution after alpha-beta-depleted transplantation in children. Molecular barcoding with unique molecular identifiers was used for the TCRbeta library. TCRdb independently ran MiXCR on the PCR reads; one entry per CDR3 protein. The sample carries approximately 240,000 distinct CDR3 sequences, around 10% recorded once. Sample: PBMCs from the stem cell graft donor, taken from the stem cell graft. Receptors were obtained from a human donor who donated a stem cell graft to a child with acute lymphoblastic leukemia.

A few counts support this clonotype. The chain links TRBV20-1 to TRBJ1-5; 9 bases line up with TRBD1. Losses at the gene ends were 5 bases for V and 4 bases for J; bases not matched to a gene: 15. This CDR3 spans 17 amino acids. Germline assignment: CDR1 DFQATT and CDR2 SNEGSKA (reference sequence). The CDR3: CSASPLTGGGGNQPQHF. The CDR3 DNA follows: TGCAGTGCTTCTCCCCTTACAGGGGGCGGGGGGAATCAGCCCCAGCATTTT.

This chain uses TRBV2 with TRBJ1-1, with TRBD1 as a possible D gene (5 bases). Germline V CDR1 and CDR2: SNHLY, FYNNEI. V was cut by 9 bases and J by 1 base, with 9 bases left in between. The CDR3 has 12 residues. The CDR3 DNA reads TGTGCCAGAAGGGACGGGAACACTGAAGCTTTCTTT. It codes for CARRDGNTEAFF.

J is TRBJ1-1 and V is TRBV9; D is unclear. The germline V gene has CDR1 SGDLS and CDR2 YYNGEE. The CDR3 runs 16 residues. The V end was cut by 0 bases, the J end by 4 bases, with 16 bases between. The CDR3 sequence: CASSVGAVPKGTEAFF. CDR3 coding DNA: TGTGCCAGCAGCGTAGGGGCAGTCCCCAAGGGCACTGAAGCTTTCTTT.

This clonotype came up a few times. V is TRBV7-9 and J is TRBJ2-3; possibly TRBD2 for D (5 bases). Trimming stripped 5 bases from V and 2 bases from J, with 17 bases between. The CDR3 is 16 residues long. CDR1 SEHNR and CDR2 FQNEAQ come from the germline V gene (reference sequence). DNA of the CDR3: TGTGCCAGCAGCCCCCCCGGCCTACTAGACACAGATACGCAGTATTTT. Protein: CASSPPGLLDTDTQYF.

This clonotype has ten or more counts. The chain recombines TRBV19 with TRBJ1-2; 8 bases match TRBD1. V lost 6 bases, J lost 7 bases, and 13 bases stayed unmatched. The CDR3 consists of 15 residues. Germline CDR1 and CDR2: LNHDA and SQIVND (reference sequence). The chain's CDR3 is CASSQSIGQGRGYTF. In DNA form, the CDR3 reads TGTGCCAGTAGCCAATCAATAGGACAGGGCCGTGGCTACACCTTC.

The chain combines TRBV9 with TRBJ2-7; D might be TRBD1 or TRBD2, each matching 5 bases. The CDR3 sequence is 15 residues long. The ends were cut back, 0 bases at V and 3 bases at J, with 13 bases in the middle. From germline, CDR1 is SGDLS and CDR2 YYNGEE. CDR3 coding DNA: TGTGCCAGCAGCGTAGGGGGGACCGATATCTACGAGCAGTACTTC. This encodes CASSVGGTDIYEQYF.

This clonotype was counted between two and nine times. V is TRBV4-1 and J is TRBJ1-1, with D unresolved. The CDR3 is 14 amino acids. Deletions cut 6 bases from V and 1 base from J, with 12 bases between. From germline, CDR1 is MGHRA and CDR2 YSYEKL. As DNA, the CDR3 is TGCGCCAGCAGGGCCGGGCCTAGGAACACTGAAGCTTTCTTT. The encoded protein is CASRAGPRNTEAFF.

This chain uses TRBV7-6 with TRBJ2-5; weak D call: TRBD1 (6 bases). Germline CDR1 and CDR2: SGHVS and FNYEAQ. This CDR3 comprises 20 residues. V lost 1 base to trimming and J lost 0 bases, with 24 bases between them. The CDR3 DNA is TGTGCCAGCAGCTTAGAGTTGGGCAGGGGAGAATTCTTGTACCAAGAGACCCAGTACTTC. Translation: CASSLELGRGEFLYQETQYF.

This clonotype has just a few counts. This chain joins TRBV24-1 and TRBJ2-1, with 8 positions matching TRBD2. CDR1 and CDR2 (germline): KGHDR, SFDVKD. V lost 1 base, J lost 5 bases, and 6 bases stayed unmatched. The CDR3 loop spans 16 amino acids. CDR3 in amino acids: CATSDFDGGAHNEQFF. For the CDR3, the DNA is TGTGCCACCAGTGATTTCGACGGGGGGGCTCACAATGAGCAGTTCTTC.

This clonotype was seen many times. The gene calls are TRBV20-1 and TRBJ1-5; D possibly corresponds to TRBD1 (5 bases). Trimming left V 3 bases short and J 1 base short, with 10 bases between. The germline V gene has CDR1 DFQATT and CDR2 SNEGSKA (reference sequence). CDR3 length: 14 residues. The CDR3 DNA reads TGCAGTGCTAGCGAGGGGATGAGCAATCAGCCCCAGCATTTT. Encoded protein: CSASEGMSNQPQHF.

This clonotype has more than one count but fewer than ten. DNA for the CDR3: TGTGCCACCAGTGTTAGCGGGACGTACAATGAGCAGTTCTTC. It yields the protein CATSVSGTYNEQFF. The chain recombines TRBV15 with TRBJ2-1; TRBD2 matches at 8 bases. CDR3 length equals 14 residues. Germline CDR1 is LNHNV and CDR2 is YYDKDF (reference sequence). With V trimmed by 6 bases and J by 4 bases, 5 bases remained unmatched. The full variable domain, with the rest looked up from reference TRBV15 and TRBJ2-1, is DAMVIQNPRYQVTQFGKPVTLSCSQTLNHNVMYWYQQKSSQAPKLLFHYYDKDFNNEADTPDNFQSRRPNTSFCFLDIRSPGLGDTAMYLCATSVSGTYNEQFFGPGTRLTVL.

The chain has TRBV25-1 and TRBJ2-7; D gene unclear. The germline V gene has CDR1 MGHDK and CDR2 SYGVNS. The CDR3 loop spans 12 amino acids. V lost 8 bases and J 6 bases, leaving 14 bases between the germline ends. The CDR3 sequence: CASGMMVGEQYF. The CDR3 bases are TGTGCCAGCGGGATGATGGTGGGCGAGCAGTACTTC.

On this clonotype itself: A read error may produce the germline difference seen at one junction end. This chain uses TRBV2 with TRBJ2-7, with D unresolved. Germline-derived CDR1 and CDR2 are SNHLY and FYNNEI. CDR3 length equals 13 residues. DNA of the CDR3: TGTGCCAGCAGTGAATCTTCGATAAGCGAGGAGTACTTC. Amino acids: CASSESSISEEYF.

This clonotype was counted a few times. This chain uses TRBV4-2 with TRBJ2-7; 9 positions agree with TRBD1. From germline, CDR1 is LGHNA and CDR2 YNFKEQ. This CDR3 region has 16 residues. Losses at the gene ends were 4 bases for V and 4 bases for J; bases not matched to a gene: 11. As DNA, the CDR3 is TGTGCCAGCAGCCGGTGGCCGGGACAGGGTTTGTACGAGCAGTACTTC. Its protein is CASSRWPGQGLYEQYF.

The gene calls are TRBV28 and TRBJ1-3; D gene ambiguous. The CDR3 spans 12 residues. The germline V gene encodes CDR1 MDHEN and CDR2 SYDVKM. Trimming removed 8 bases from V and 2 bases from J, with 7 bases in between. In DNA, the CDR3 is TGTGCCAGCCGGAAGGCTGGAAACACCATATATTTT. Amino acids: CASRKAGNTIYF.

This clonotype was recorded at least ten times. The gene calls are TRBV7-2 and TRBJ2-3; D gene uncertain. Trimming took off 2 bases at V and 0 bases at J, with 9 bases between the two ends. CDR1 and CDR2 (germline): SGHTA, FQGNSA. CDR3 length equals 15 residues. The CDR3 nucleotides read TGTGCCAGCAGCTTAAACTCCCCTAGCACAGATACGCAGTATTTT. Its translation is CASSLNSPSTDTQYF.

This clonotype was found a few times. No conserved phenylalanine or tryptophan ends this CDR3, so it is likely a read error. J is TRBJ2-3 and V is TRBV29-1; the D is unclear. The germline V and J ends were trimmed by 0 bases and 4 bases, with 8 bases remaining between them. From germline, CDR1 is SQVTM and CDR2 ANQGSEA. This CDR3 has 13 residues. CDR3 sequence reads: CSVEETAADTQYL. The DNA for the CDR3 is TGCAGCGTTGAAGAAACCGCGGCAGATACGCAGTATCTT.

This clonotype came up many times. V gene TRBV7-8 combines with J gene TRBJ1-4; D not certain. The CDR3 runs to 15 residues. Between the trimmed V and J ends, which lost 1 base and 7 bases, there was a span of 13 bases. CDR1 is SGHVS and CDR2 is FQNEAQ in the germline V gene. CDR3 loop: CASSLDRGGVEKLFF. CDR3 bases: TGTGCCAGCAGCTTAGACCGAGGTGGGGTTGAAAAACTGTTTTTT.

The chain carries TRBV20-1 and TRBJ2-5; TRBD2 matches 10 bases. CDR3 size: 15 residues. The germline CDR1 and CDR2 sequences are DFQATT and SNEGSKA (reference sequence). V shed 6 bases, J shed 7 bases, and the junction held 14 bases outside the gene matches. The CDR3 DNA is TGCAGTGCCCGGTGGGCTAGCGGGGGTGGTGCGACCCAGTACTTC. It translates to CSARWASGGGATQYF.

The sample holds a few counts of this clonotype. The chain employs TRBV10-2 and TRBJ2-7, with 8 bases aligning to TRBD1. Trimming removed 5 bases from V and 2 bases from J; junction bases left unmatched: 11. Germline-derived CDR1 and CDR2 are WSHSY and SAAADI. The CDR3 consists of 16 residues. CDR3 region: CASSYIPGGAAYEQYF. Here the CDR3 DNA reads TGCGCCAGCAGTTATATACCAGGGGGCGCGGCCTACGAGCAGTACTTC.